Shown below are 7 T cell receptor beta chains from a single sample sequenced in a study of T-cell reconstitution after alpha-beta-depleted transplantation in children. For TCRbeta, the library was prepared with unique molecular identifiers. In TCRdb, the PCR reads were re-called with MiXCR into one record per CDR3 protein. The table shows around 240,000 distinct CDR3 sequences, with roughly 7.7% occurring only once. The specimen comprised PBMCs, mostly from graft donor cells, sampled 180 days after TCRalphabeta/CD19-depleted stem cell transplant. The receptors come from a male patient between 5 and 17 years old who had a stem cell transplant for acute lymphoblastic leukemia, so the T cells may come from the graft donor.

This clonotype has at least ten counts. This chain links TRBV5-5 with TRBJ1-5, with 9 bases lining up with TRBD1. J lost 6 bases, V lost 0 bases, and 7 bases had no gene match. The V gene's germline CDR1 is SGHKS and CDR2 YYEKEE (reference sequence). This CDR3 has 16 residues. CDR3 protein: CASSLVTGGLSQPQHF. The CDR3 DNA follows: TGTGCCAGCAGCTTGGTGACAGGGGGGCTAAGTCAGCCCCAGCATTTT. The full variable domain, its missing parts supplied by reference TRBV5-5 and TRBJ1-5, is DAGVTQSPTHLIKTRGQQVTLRCSPISGHKSVSWYQQVLGQGPQFIFQYYEKEERGRGNFPDRFSARQFPNYSSELNVNALLLGDSALYLCASSLVTGGLSQPQHFGDGTRLSIL.

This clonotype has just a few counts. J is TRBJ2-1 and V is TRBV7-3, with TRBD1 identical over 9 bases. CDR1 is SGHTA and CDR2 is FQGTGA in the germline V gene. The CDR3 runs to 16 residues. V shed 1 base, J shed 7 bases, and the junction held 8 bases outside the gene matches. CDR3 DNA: TGTGCCAGCAGCTTAAGTGGGACAGGGAGGCAGAATGAGCAGTTCTTC. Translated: CASSLSGTGRQNEQFF.

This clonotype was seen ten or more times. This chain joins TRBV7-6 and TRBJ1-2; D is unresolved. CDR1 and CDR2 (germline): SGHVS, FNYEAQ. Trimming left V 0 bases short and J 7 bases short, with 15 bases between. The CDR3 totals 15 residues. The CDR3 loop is CASSLAFSGLGGYTF. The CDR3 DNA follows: TGTGCCAGCAGCTTAGCGTTCTCGGGCTTGGGTGGCTACACCTTC. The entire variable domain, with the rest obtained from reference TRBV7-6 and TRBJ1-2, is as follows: GAGVSQSPRYKVTKRGQDVALRCDPISGHVSLYWYRQALGQGPEFLTYFNYEAQQDKSGLPNDRFSAERPEGSISTLTIQRTEQRDSAMYRCASSLAFSGLGGYTFGSGTRLTVV.

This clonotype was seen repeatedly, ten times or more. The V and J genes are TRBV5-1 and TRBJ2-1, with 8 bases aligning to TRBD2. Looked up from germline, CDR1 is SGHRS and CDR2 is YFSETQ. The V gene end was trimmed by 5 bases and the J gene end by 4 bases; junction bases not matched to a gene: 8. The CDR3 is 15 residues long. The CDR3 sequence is CASRSGTSMYNEQFF. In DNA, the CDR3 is TGCGCCAGCAGATCCGGGACTAGTATGTACAATGAGCAGTTCTTC.

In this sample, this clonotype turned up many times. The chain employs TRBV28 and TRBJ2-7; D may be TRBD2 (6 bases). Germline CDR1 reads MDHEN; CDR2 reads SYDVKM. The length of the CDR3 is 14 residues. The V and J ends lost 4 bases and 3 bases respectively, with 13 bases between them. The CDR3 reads CASSWGLQLYEQYF. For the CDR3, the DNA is TGTGCCAGCAGTTGGGGACTGCAACTCTACGAGCAGTACTTC.

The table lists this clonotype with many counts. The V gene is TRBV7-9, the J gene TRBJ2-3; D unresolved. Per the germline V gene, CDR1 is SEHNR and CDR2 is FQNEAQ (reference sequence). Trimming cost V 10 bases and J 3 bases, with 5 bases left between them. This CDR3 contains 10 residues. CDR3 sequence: CATQTDTQYF. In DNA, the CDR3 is TGTGCCACCCAAACAGATACGCAGTATTTT.

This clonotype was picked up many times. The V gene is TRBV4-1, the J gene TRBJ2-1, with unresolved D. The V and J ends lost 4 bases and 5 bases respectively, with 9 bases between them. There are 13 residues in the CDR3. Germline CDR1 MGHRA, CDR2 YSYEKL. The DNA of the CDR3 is TGCGCCAGCAGCCCCCTGAACAACAATGAGCAGTTCTTC. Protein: CASSPLNNNEQFF.